Below, 25 T cell receptor beta chains from the same sample are listed, as sequenced in a study of blood T cell repertoires in COVID-19. Clones were sequenced by immunoSEQ multiplex PCR, and TCRdb holds only the in-frame ones, with some missing. The sample gives tens of thousands of clones, about 80% of which show up once; around 4.8% is in the top ten. Specimen: peripheral blood. These receptors were taken from a woman aged 65 to 85 with acute or convalescent COVID-19.

CDR3 sequence: CASSITGEYGYTF. CDR3 DNA: TGTGCCAGTAGTATAACGGGGGAGTATGGCTACACCTTC. The rearrangement uses TRBV19 and TRBJ1-2; the D gene is possibly TRBD1 (5 bases). The V gene's germline CDR1 is LNHDA and CDR2 SQIVND (reference sequence). The CDR3 extends over 13 amino acids. V gave up 2 bases and J gave up 5 bases, with 9 bases separating them.

J is TRBJ1-2 and V is TRBV5-4, with 11 bases lining up with TRBD1. Germline V gene lookup returns CDR1 SGHNT and CDR2 YYREEE (reference sequence). The CDR3 extends over 15 amino acids. The V gene end was trimmed by 7 bases and the J gene end by 6 bases; junction bases not matched to a gene: 11. The CDR3 region has the DNA TGTGCCAGCGTCGAAGGACAGGGGGCGAGCCATGGCTACACCTTC. Amino acid sequence: CASVEGQGASHGYTF. The full variable domain, with the rest looked up from reference TRBV5-4 and TRBJ1-2, is ETGVTQSPTHLIKTRGQQVTLRCSSQSGHNTVSWYQQALGQGPQFIFQYYREEENGRGNFPPRFSGLQFPNYSSELNVNALELDDSALYLCASVEGQGASHGYTFGSGTRLTVV.

The CDR3 DNA reads TGTGCCAGCAGTCCCACACCAGATTATCAGCCCCAGCATTTT. Translated, it gives CASSPTPDYQPQHF. The V and J genes are TRBV27 and TRBJ1-5; D is unclear. The CDR3 spans 14 residues. The germline V gene encodes CDR1 MNHEY and CDR2 SMNVEV (reference sequence). V was pared by 5 bases and J by 5 bases, with 13 bases between.

In DNA form, the CDR3 reads TGTGCCAGCAGCCAAGAGCTGACTCTGACTGGGACACTCCAGCATTTT. Protein: CASSQELTLTGTLQHF. The chain employs TRBV4-2 and TRBJ1-5; D is possibly TRBD1 (6 bases). From germline, CDR1 is LGHNA and CDR2 YNFKEQ. V was pared by 0 bases and J by 12 bases, with 21 bases between. The CDR3 length is 16 residues.

This sequence joins TRBV7-2 and TRBJ2-1; D is unclear. Trimming stripped 1 base from V and 1 base from J, with 8 bases between. This CDR3 region has 15 residues. CDR1 and CDR2 (germline): SGHTA, FQGNSA. In nucleotides, the CDR3 is TGTGCCAGCAGCTTAGATACGGGTTCCTACAATGAGCAGTTCTTC. Its protein is CASSLDTGSYNEQFF.

This clone showed up just once. The CDR3 sequence is CASSLWAGDSYEQYF. DNA for the CDR3: TGTGCCAGCAGCTTGTGGGCAGGGGATTCTTACGAGCAGTACTTC. The chain combines TRBV5-4 with TRBJ2-7, with a weak D call TRBD1 (6 bases). This CDR3 is built from 15 residues. From germline, CDR1 is SGHNT and CDR2 YYREEE (reference sequence). V was trimmed by 1 base and J by 4 bases, leaving 15 bases between them.

The CDR3 here is CASSYGLAGSTDTQYF. CDR3 in DNA: TGTGCCAGCAGTTACGGCCTAGCGGGTAGCACAGATACGCAGTATTTT. V and J are TRBV6-2 or TRBV6-3 and TRBJ2-3, with 8 bases that match TRBD2. The CDR3 totals 16 residues. In germline, CDR1 is MNHEY, CDR2 SVGEGT. V gave up 2 bases and J gave up 0 bases; unmatched junction bases: 4.

The J gene is TRBJ1-2, the V gene TRBV4-3; 7 bases align to TRBD1. The CDR3 is made up of 15 amino acids. CDR1 is LGHNA and CDR2 is YSLEER in the germline V gene. V was clipped by 4 bases and J by 5 bases; unmatched bases: 10. The CDR3: CASSPGQSGKYGYTF. CDR3 DNA sequence: TGCGCCAGCAGCCCGGGACAGTCAGGGAAATATGGCTACACCTTC.

The chain has TRBV5-5 and TRBJ2-7; 7 nucleotides line up with TRBD1. Germline values: CDR1 SGHKS, CDR2 YYEKEE (reference sequence). J was trimmed by 4 bases and V by 6 bases; bases with no gene match: 10. CDR3 size: 14 residues. The CDR3 reads CASTTRQGEYEQYF. In nucleotides, the CDR3 is TGTGCCAGCACCACTAGACAGGGCGAGTACGAGCAGTACTTC.

The gene calls are TRBV27 and TRBJ1-1; D is uncertain. CDR1 MNHEY and CDR2 SMNVEV come from the germline V gene (reference sequence). The CDR3 has 13 amino acids. V was shortened by 6 bases and J by 3 bases, with 11 bases between the two germline ends. DNA of the CDR3: TGTGCCAGCAGCCTGGGCGGGGACACTGAAGCTTTCTTT. Amino acid sequence: CASSLGGDTEAFF.

The chain recombines TRBV2 with TRBJ1-4, with TRBD1 matching 7 bases. CDR1 is SNHLY and CDR2 is FYNNEI in the germline V gene. Trimming took 5 bases from V and 8 from J; bases not matched to a gene: 8. CDR3 length: 14 residues. This CDR3 is CASSLGGWREKLFF. Here the CDR3 DNA reads TGTGCCAGCAGTCTAGGGGGCTGGCGGGAAAAACTGTTTTTT.

The chain couples TRBV2 to TRBJ2-1; perhaps TRBD1 as D (6 bases). Germline V gene sequence: CDR1 SNHLY, CDR2 FYNNEI. Deletions cut 3 bases from V and 5 bases from J, with 14 bases between. This CDR3 contains 15 residues. The DNA of the CDR3 is TGTGCCAGCAGTGAGGGGGCAGGGTTACACAATGAGCAGTTCTTC. Its translation: CASSEGAGLHNEQFF. Full variable domain (missing parts from reference TRBV2 and TRBJ2-1): EPEVTQTPSHQVTQMGQEVILRCVPISNHLYFYWYRQILGQKVEFLVSFYNNEISEKSEIFDDQFSVERPDGSNFTLKIRSTKLEDSAMYFCASSEGAGLHNEQFFGPGTRLTVL.

This clone has ten or more counts. Other nucleotide sequences from this sample produce the same CDR3. The genes are TRBV4-2 and TRBJ1-5; D is unresolved. CDR1 is LGHNA and CDR2 is YNFKEQ in the germline V gene. The CDR3 loop spans 15 amino acids. With 0 bases removed from V and 3 bases from J, the gap between germline ends came to 9 bases. The CDR3 is CASSQDEGNNQPQHF. Here the CDR3 DNA reads TGTGCCAGCAGCCAAGATGAGGGAAACAATCAGCCCCAGCATTTT.

The V call is TRBV5-1, the J call TRBJ1-4; D is unclear. CDR3 length equals 15 residues. Germline values: CDR1 SGHRS, CDR2 YFSETQ. V lost 5 bases, J lost 3 bases, and 14 bases lay in between. The CDR3 nucleotides are TGCGCCAGCAGTCCTGAGGCGTCGGCTAATGAAAAACTGTTTTTT. Its translation is CASSPEASANEKLFF.

Regarding this clone: The sample holds other DNA sequences that translate to the same CDR3. The rearrangement joins TRBV9 to TRBJ2-2; no reliable D call. The CDR3 length is 16 residues. Looked up from germline, CDR1 is SGDLS and CDR2 is YYNGEE. The V end lost 0 bases, the J end lost 2 bases, and 11 bases lay between the germline ends. CDR3 DNA: TGTGCCAGCAGCGTAGTTTCAGCGAGTAACACCGGGGAGCTGTTTTTT. Protein sequence: CASSVVSASNTGELFF.

The chain couples TRBV29-1 to TRBJ2-7; tentative D call: TRBD2 (6 bases). The CDR3 loop spans 14 amino acids. The germline gives CDR1 SQVTM, CDR2 ANQGSEA. V lost 7 bases, J lost 6 bases, and 22 bases lay in between. The CDR3 here is CSAHLGLWSSEQYF. In nucleotides, the CDR3 is TGCAGCGCACATCTGGGACTCTGGTCCAGCGAGCAGTACTTC.

The chain carries TRBV4-1 and TRBJ2-5; D might be TRBD2 (6 bases). CDR1 and CDR2 from the germline V gene are MGHRA and YSYEKL. The V end was cut by 3 bases, the J end by 5 bases, with 16 bases between. This CDR3 region has 15 residues. The CDR3 DNA follows: TGCGCCAGCAGCCAGCCGGGAGAGGATTTGGAGACCCAGTACTTC. It yields the protein CASSQPGEDLETQYF.

The chain combines TRBV2 with TRBJ1-4; D might be TRBD1 (5 bases). V dropped 7 bases and J dropped 12 bases, with 21 bases sitting between them. Germline loops: CDR1 SNHLY, CDR2 FYNNEI. CDR3 size: 14 residues. CDR3 in DNA: TGTGCCAGCAATGACGTCAGTTACCAAGGGGAACTGTTTTTT. Its protein product is CASNDVSYQGELFF.

The chain employs TRBV5-3 and TRBJ1-1; 7 nucleotides agree with TRBD1. TRBV5-3 is reported as an ORF; its role is uncertain. J was trimmed by 4 bases and V by 4 bases; bases with no gene match: 13. This CDR3 comprises 16 residues. The CDR3 nucleotides are TGTGCCAGAAGCCCGCACAAGACAGGGTCGACCACTGAAGCTTTCTTT. Protein: CARSPHKTGSTTEAFF.

The V and J genes are TRBV19 and TRBJ1-2; 9 bases agree with TRBD1. The CDR3 covers 12 residues. V dropped 8 bases and J dropped 8; count of bases not matched to a gene: 6. CDR1 and CDR2 from the germline V gene are LNHDA and SQIVND (reference sequence). CDR3 loop: CASFTGGAGYTF. CDR3 DNA sequence: TGTGCCAGTTTTACAGGGGGCGCCGGCTACACCTTC.

The chain couples TRBV13 to TRBJ1-1; tentatively, D is TRBD1 (5 bases). Germline CDR1 PRHDT, CDR2 FYEKMQ (reference sequence). CDR3 size: 16 residues. Trimming cost V 4 bases and J 3 bases, with 18 bases left between them. The CDR3 sequence: CASSSQDGFRDTEAFF. In DNA form, the CDR3 reads TGTGCCAGCAGCTCACAAGACGGGTTCAGGGACACTGAAGCTTTCTTT.

The chain carries TRBV5-5 and TRBJ1-4, with a weak D call TRBD1 (6 bases). V lost 4 bases, J lost 4 bases, and 17 bases lay in between. Looked up from germline, CDR1 is SGHKS and CDR2 is YYEKEE (reference sequence). The CDR3 has 16 residues. The CDR3: CASSKGVIGGNEKLFF. The CDR3 coding sequence is TGTGCCAGCAGCAAGGGGGTAATTGGCGGTAATGAAAAACTGTTTTTT.

The chain recombines TRBV6-5 with TRBJ1-1; the D is unclear. V shed 1 base and J shed 2 bases, with 14 bases lying between them. This CDR3 region has 16 residues. The V gene's germline CDR1 is MNHEY and CDR2 SVGAGI. The CDR3 DNA reads TGTGCCAGCAGTTACTTCTATACGGAGGGCAACACTGAAGCTTTCTTT. It codes for CASSYFYTEGNTEAFF.

The count of this clone is one. The rearrangement links TRBV5-6 to TRBJ1-2, with a weak D call TRBD1 (5 bases). The CDR3 is 14 amino acids. V was trimmed by 0 bases and J by 1 base, leaving 7 bases between them. CDR1 and CDR2 (germline): SGHDT, YYEEEE. The CDR3 is CASSLVDSNYGYTF. CDR3 nucleotide sequence: TGTGCCAGCAGCTTGGTCGACAGTAACTATGGCTACACCTTC.

The CDR3 sequence is CASSWSTGGAGELFF. CDR3 bases: TGTGCCAGCAGTTGGTCGACAGGGGGTGCCGGGGAGCTGTTTTTT. V and J are TRBV6-5 and TRBJ2-2, with 9 bases matching TRBD1. The trim removed 4 bases at V and 6 bases at J, leaving 6 bases unmatched. The germline gives CDR1 MNHEY, CDR2 SVGAGI. The CDR3 runs 15 residues.